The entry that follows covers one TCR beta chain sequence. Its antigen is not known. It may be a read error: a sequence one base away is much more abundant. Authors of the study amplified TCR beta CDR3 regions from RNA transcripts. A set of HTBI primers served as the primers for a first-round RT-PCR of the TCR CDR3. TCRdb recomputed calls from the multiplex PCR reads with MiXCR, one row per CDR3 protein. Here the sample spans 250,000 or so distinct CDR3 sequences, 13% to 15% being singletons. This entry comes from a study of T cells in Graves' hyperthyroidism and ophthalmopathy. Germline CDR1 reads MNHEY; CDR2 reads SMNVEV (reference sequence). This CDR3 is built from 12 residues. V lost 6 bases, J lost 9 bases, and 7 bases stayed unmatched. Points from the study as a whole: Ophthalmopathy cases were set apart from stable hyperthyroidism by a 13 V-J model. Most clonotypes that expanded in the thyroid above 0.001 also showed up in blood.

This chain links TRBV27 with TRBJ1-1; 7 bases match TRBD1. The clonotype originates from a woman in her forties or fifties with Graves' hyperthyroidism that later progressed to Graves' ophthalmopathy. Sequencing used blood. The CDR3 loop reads CASRPRGVKAFF. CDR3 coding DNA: TGTGCCAGCAGACCCAGGGGGGTCAAAGCTTTCTTT.